Sequencing of this T cell receptor beta chain was carried out in a study of OX40 agonist ivuxolimab in advanced cancers. Overall study findings and caveats: In general, CD8+ T cells held more expanded clones than CD4+ did, on average.

Assay: immunoSEQ multiplex PCR; the TCRdb copy retains only in-frame clones and omits some. Among approximately 60,000 clones listed, over 80% were seen once. The CDR3 is 13 amino acids. The trim removed 4 bases at V and 6 bases at J, leaving 6 bases unmatched. Germline V gives CDR1 LNHDA, CDR2 SQIVND (reference sequence). With respect to this clone: What it binds is not known.

The sequence came from an adult with an advanced solid tumor such as melanoma, head and neck, liver or kidney cancer. J is TRBJ2-7 and V is TRBV19, with 7 bases fitting TRBD1. Here the sequenced sample was CD4+ or CD8+ T cells sorted from blood, taken in a trial of the OX40 agonist ivuxolimab. The chain's CDR3 is CASSTRRQGEQYF. CDR3 sequence (DNA): TGTGCCAGTAGTACTAGGAGACAGGGCGAGCAGTACTTC.